The T cell receptor beta chain described here comes from a study of T cell responses to AZD1222 COVID-19 vaccine. General observations from the study: Among vaccine-associated CD4 TCRs, coverage spanned spike, with dominance at 160-218 and 743-854. There were mostly white British donors and more females than males, and clonal diversity was possibly underestimated.

Turning to this clone: Its target is unknown.

Using immunoSEQ multiplex PCR, the repertoire was profiled, and TCRdb retains in-frame clones only, with some absent. Among around 70,000 clones listed, about 85% were seen once. This CDR3 has 13 residues. Trimming pared 4 bases from V and 2 bases from J, leaving 8 bases between. Germline CDR1 is MNHEY and CDR2 is SVGAGI. Whether given at about 4 or about 12 weeks, second doses were pooled. This chain joins TRBV6-5 and TRBJ1-2; no clear D. Sequences were derived from peripheral blood, sampled 28 days after the second AZD1222 dose. This receptor was taken from an adult who received the AZD1222 COVID-19 vaccine. The CDR3: CASSSDGNYGYTF. The CDR3 coding sequence is TGTGCCAGCAGTTCCGACGGCAACTATGGCTACACCTTC.